The sequence of this T cell receptor beta chain was determined in a study of blood T cell repertoires in COVID-19. CDR1 and CDR2 from the germline V gene are DFQATT and SNEGSKA (reference sequence). The CDR3 sequence is 11 residues long. Trimming pared 6 bases from V and 5 bases from J, leaving 10 bases between. Recovered Cohort 3 donors showed two negative PCRs, clearance, or symptom resolution. How the authors handled the data: Cell counts per sample came from amplifying reference gene primers. Assay: immunoSEQ multiplex PCR; the TCRdb copy retains only in-frame clones and omits some. V and J calls and clone size follow that table, whereas D and trimming were derived from the DNA. The sample lists 250,000 to 350,000 clones, roughly 86% seen once, with around 1% in the top ten.

The sequencing input was PBMCs or T cells enriched from blood (not recorded which). The J gene is TRBJ1-1, the V gene TRBV20-1; D gene ambiguous. The receptor comes from a woman aged 25 to 45 who had recovered from COVID-19. The CDR3 bases are TGCAGTGCCCGAGGAGGGACTGAAGCTTTCTTT. Protein product: CSARGGTEAFF.